These T cell receptor beta chains were read from a single sample in a study of T-cell memory formation after mild COVID-19. One entry per CDR3 protein results from TCRdb running MiXCR on the 5' RACE reads. Counted here are hundreds of thousands of distinct CDR3 sequences, roughly 18% occurring once; the ten biggest clones make up about 11%. Material: PBMCs or a T cell subset sorted from them (not recorded which). The receptors stem from an adult woman who had mild COVID-19 (a few samples of this study predate the infection). Cell type and time point are not known. CDR3s include the opening cysteine and the closing phenylalanine or tryptophan. The order of the fields is V gene, D gene, clone size, J gene, CDR3 DNA, CDR3 protein. D genes are given only for firm matches. Where a row states a size, it is once, few, many or the class of an expanded clone; other rows omit it.

TRBV7-9	.	.	TRBJ1-2	TGTGCCAGCAGCTTAGACTTCGGCTACACCTTC	CASSLDFGYTF
TRBV27	TRBD1	few	TRBJ2-2	TGTGCCAGCAGCCTATCGGGACAGGGGTTCGACACCGGGGAGCTGTTTTTT	CASSLSGQGFDTGELFF
TRBV29-1	TRBD1	many	TRBJ2-7	TGCAGCGTCGTAGGACAGGGGTTCTCCTACGAGCAGTACTTC	CSVVGQGFSYEQYF
TRBV12-3/TRBV12-4	TRBD1	few	TRBJ1-2	TGTGCCAGCAGTTTAAGGGGGGTCAGGGGGCTGTATGGCTACACCTTC	CASSLRGVRGLYGYTF
TRBV3-1	.	.	TRBJ2-1	TGTGCCAGCAGCCCCCAGGGGGGTAGTGAGCAGTTCTTC	CASSPQGGSEQFF
TRBV27	.	few	TRBJ1-1	TGTGCCAGCAGTCTCTACAGCCCGAACACTGAAGCTTTCTTT	CASSLYSPNTEAFF
TRBV5-1	.	.	TRBJ1-5	TGCGCCAGCAGCACAACAGGGTTCCGGGACCAGCCCCAGCATTTT	CASSTTGFRDQPQHF
TRBV6-5	.	.	TRBJ1-2	TGTGCCAGCAGTTACGGTCCAGGGGTATATGGCTACACCTTC	CASSYGPGVYGYTF
TRBV12-3/TRBV12-4	.	few	TRBJ2-2	TGTGCCAGCAATCCTGCGGGGTCACAGGCTGGGGAGCTGTTTTTT	CASNPAGSQAGELFF
TRBV12-3/TRBV12-4	.	few	TRBJ2-7	TGTGCCAGCAGTTTATACCGACGTGGGATAGGCGGAATCTCCTACGAGCAGTACTTC	CASSLYRRGIGGISYEQYF
TRBV18	.	.	TRBJ2-7	TGTGCCAGCTCACACACCGCTTGGGAGCAGTACTTC	CASSHTAWEQYF
TRBV7-9	TRBD2	.	TRBJ2-7	TGTGCCAGCAGCGCGGGGGGCACCTACGAGCAGTACTTC	CASSAGGTYEQYF
TRBV6-2/TRBV6-3	.	.	TRBJ1-5	TGTGCCAGCAGTTATTCTCAAGGCAATCAGCCCCAGCATTTT	CASSYSQGNQPQHF
TRBV2	.	many	TRBJ2-5	TGTGCCAGCAGTCTGAACCCACAGCCCCCAGAGACCCAGTACTTC	CASSLNPQPPETQYF
TRBV7-8	.	.	TRBJ1-4	TGTGCCAGCAGCTCCTGGGACCTAGACCCTAATGAAAAACTGTTTTTT	CASSSWDLDPNEKLFF
TRBV10-3	.	few	TRBJ2-2	TGTGCCAGCTCCAAGTCAGGGACATATAGCACCGGGGAGCTGTTTTTT	CASSKSGTYSTGELFF
TRBV20-1	TRBD1	.	TRBJ1-1	TGCAGTGCTTCCAAAAGACAGGGTCTCAACACTGAAGCTTTCTTT	CSASKRQGLNTEAFF
TRBV4-1	TRBD2	many	TRBJ2-3	TGCGCCAGCAGCCTCCTTGCTAGCGGGGGGGCGGGAGATACGCAGTATTTT	CASSLLASGGAGDTQYF
TRBV21-1	.	.	TRBJ1-2	TGTGCCAGCACCCCGGCGGGCAGTGTAACCTATGGCTACACCTTC	CASTPAGSVTYGYTF
TRBV19	.	.	TRBJ1-4	TGTGCCAGTAGCGCCGTCTCGAAAAAACTGTTTTTT	CASSAVSKKLFF
TRBV7-9	.	.	TRBJ2-3	TGTGCCAGCAGCCAAGAGCTAGTTACAGATACGCAGTATTTT	CASSQELVTDTQYF
TRBV12-3/TRBV12-4	TRBD1	many	TRBJ2-1	TGTGCCAGCAGTTGGGACAGTGCCTACAATGAGCAGTTCTTC	CASSWDSAYNEQFF
TRBV12-3/TRBV12-4	TRBD1	many	TRBJ1-1	TGTGCCAGCAGCACCCGACAGGGACCGAACACTGAAGCTTTCTTT	CASSTRQGPNTEAFF
TRBV5-5	.	.	TRBJ2-1	TGTGCCAGCAGCCCCGGGGAGTACAAAGTTGAGCAGTTCTTC	CASSPGEYKVEQFF
TRBV9	TRBD2	.	TRBJ2-5	TGTGCCAGCAGCTCAGGCGGTTTTGCGGGAGAGGGAGAGACCCAGTACTTC	CASSSGGFAGEGETQYF
TRBV11-1	.	.	TRBJ2-5	TGTGCCAGCAGCGCCCCCGGGACGTTTCAAGAGACCCAGTACTTC	CASSAPGTFQETQYF
TRBV10-3	TRBD1	.	TRBJ2-7	TGTGCCATCAGTGATGGACAGGGTTTCACCTACGAGCAGTACTTC	CAISDGQGFTYEQYF
TRBV6-5	TRBD1	once	TRBJ1-1	TGTGCCAGCAGTTACGGGAGACAGGGGGCTGTTGAAGCTTTCTTT	CASSYGRQGAVEAFF
TRBV24-1	.	few	TRBJ2-1	TGTGCCACCAGTGAGGGACCTCACAATGAGCAGTTCTTC	CATSEGPHNEQFF
TRBV15	.	few	TRBJ2-5	TGTGCCACCAGCTCCAGAAAAGAGACCCAGTACTTC	CATSSRKETQYF
TRBV18	.	.	TRBJ1-2	TGTGCCAGCTCACCACTCATGGAGGGGTACTATGGCTACACCTTC	CASSPLMEGYYGYTF
TRBV5-1	TRBD1	few	TRBJ2-7	TGCGCCAGCAGCTTGGTTTTTCCGGGACAGGGCGACTCCTACGAGCAGTACTTC	CASSLVFPGQGDSYEQYF
TRBV24-1	.	few	TRBJ2-7	TGTGCCACCAGTGATCATACCGGCAGGGGCTACGAGCAGTACTTC	CATSDHTGRGYEQYF
TRBV4-3	.	.	TRBJ2-7	TGCGCCAGCAGCCAAGAAGCTCGGGGGCCCTACGAGCAGTACTTC	CASSQEARGPYEQYF
TRBV24-1	.	.	TRBJ2-1	TGTGCCACCAGTGAAGGGACACGAAACACCTCCTCCTACAATGAGCAGTTCTTC	CATSEGTRNTSSYNEQFF
TRBV24-1	.	.	TRBJ1-3	TGTGCCACCAGTGATTACCCCCGTGGTGGAAACACCATATATTTT	CATSDYPRGGNTIYF
TRBV5-1	.	few	TRBJ2-1	TGTGCCAGCAGCTTAGATGGGGGTTCCTACAATGAGCAGTTCTTC	CASSLDGGSYNEQFF